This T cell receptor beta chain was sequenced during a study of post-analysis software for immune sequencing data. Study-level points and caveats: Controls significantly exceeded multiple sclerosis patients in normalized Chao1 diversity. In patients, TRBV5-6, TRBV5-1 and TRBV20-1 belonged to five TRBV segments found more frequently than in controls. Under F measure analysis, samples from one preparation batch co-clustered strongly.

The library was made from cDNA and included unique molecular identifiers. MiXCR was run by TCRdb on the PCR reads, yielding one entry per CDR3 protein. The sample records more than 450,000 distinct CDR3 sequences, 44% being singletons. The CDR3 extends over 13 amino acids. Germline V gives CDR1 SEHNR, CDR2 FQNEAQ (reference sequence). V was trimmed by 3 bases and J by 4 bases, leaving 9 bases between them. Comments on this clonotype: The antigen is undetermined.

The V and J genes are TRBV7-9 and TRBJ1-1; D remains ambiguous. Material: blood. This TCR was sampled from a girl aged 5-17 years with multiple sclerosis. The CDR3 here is CASSLPGRTEAFF. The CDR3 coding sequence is TGTGCCAGCAGCTTGCCTGGGCGCACTGAAGCTTTCTTT.